This TCR beta chain originates from a study of blood T cell repertoires in COVID-19 (dated by TCRdb to 2018 to 2020). Broadly, across the study: Collaborator samples came from the United States, Italy and Spain and covered acute and convalescent phases of COVID-19. The material from the prospective study consisted of cDNA or gDNA derived from T cells, B-cell-depleted T cells, or PBMCs. Sample metadata almost always included a de-identified subject ID, COVID-19 status, age in years and sex. Where available, HLA class I and class II types were taken from metadata supplied by the sample provider and were not determined by assay-based typing. Subjects who had been exposed to COVID-19, were actively infected with it, or had recovered from it provided the deeply sampled blood TCRbeta repertoires that made up the dataset. The samples were drawn from two sources: the first 160 participants of the ongoing ImmuneRACE study, and over 950 subjects contributed by 6 global collaborators. A freely available public database, intended as a resource for researchers studying the immune response to SARS-CoV-2, is where the repertoires were released.

In the prospective study, participants were about 18 to 100 years old, resided in about two dozen geographic areas of the United States, and were enrolled through a virtual design. In the prospective study, participants were assigned to cohorts based on the clinical history participants reported in a screening survey and a study questionnaire. Recovered participants in ImmuneRACE Cohort 3 were defined by two consecutive negative NP/OP PCR tests, clearance by a healthcare professional, or resolution of symptoms. In the prospective study, whole blood, serum and a nasopharyngeal or oropharyngeal swab were collected from each participant by mobile phlebotomists. Additional blood draws and questionnaires over an approximately two-month period could optionally be provided by prospective study participants. Before DNA extraction, blood samples from the prospective study were shipped at room temperature or frozen.

On the study overall, not on this receptor specifically: The quantity of clinical and demographic metadata differed by source and by participant and was supplied without curation.

On this clone: It lacks a known antigen. Per-nucleotide qualities are absent, and no much larger clonotype sits a single base away.

TCRbeta CDR3 regions were amplified from genomic DNA using the immunoSEQ Assay, a bias-controlled multiplex PCR. From the authors' description of their analysis: The number of nucleated cells in each sample was estimated from the amplification of reference gene primers within the assay. To quantify the absolute abundance of each unique TCRbeta CDR3 rearrangement, sequence reads were collapsed and filtered. For each sample, productive Simpson clonality was calculated by taking the square root of Simpson's diversity index across productive rearrangements. As stored in TCRdb, this immuneACCESS dataset retains in-frame rearrangements with V and J assigned. A fraction of the clones does not appear; measured against another copy, unresolved V genes explain less than half of the discrepancy, and the remainder lacks a known reason. For V, J and clone size, that table is used; D and trimming come from the DNA. For this sample the table gives roughly 160,000 clones, of which approximately 83% were detected only once. The ten most abundant clones make up 13% of the sample.

From cysteine to phenylalanine, the CDR3 is 16 amino acids long. This entry keeps only the CDR3 DNA: 48 bases, framed from base 1. Trimming leaves V shorter by 2 bases and J shorter by 7 bases, with the junction holding 7 bases beyond the gene matches. This receptor was obtained from a woman in her sixties who had recovered from COVID-19. The rearranged segments are TRBV23-1 and TRBJ1-4, and 10 junction bases match TRBD1. TRBV23-1 is annotated as an ORF whose role is uncertain. The sequencing sample was made of PBMCs or T cells enriched from blood (not recorded which). The DNA sequence is as follows: TGCGCCAGCAGTCAAAGGGGGGACAGGGGACGTGAAAAACTGTTTTTT. It codes for CASSQRGDRGREKLFF.